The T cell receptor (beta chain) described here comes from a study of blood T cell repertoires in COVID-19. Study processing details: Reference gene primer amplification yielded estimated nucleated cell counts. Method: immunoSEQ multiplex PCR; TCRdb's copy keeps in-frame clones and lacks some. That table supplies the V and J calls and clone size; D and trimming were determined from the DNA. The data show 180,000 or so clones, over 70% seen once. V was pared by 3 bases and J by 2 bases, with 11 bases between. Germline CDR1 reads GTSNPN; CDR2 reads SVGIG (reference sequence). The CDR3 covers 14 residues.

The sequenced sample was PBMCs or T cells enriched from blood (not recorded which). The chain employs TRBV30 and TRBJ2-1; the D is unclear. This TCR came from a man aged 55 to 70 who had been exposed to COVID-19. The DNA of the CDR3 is TGTGCCTGGAGCCCCTACGTACCCTACAATGAGCAGTTCTTC. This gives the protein CAWSPYVPYNEQFF.